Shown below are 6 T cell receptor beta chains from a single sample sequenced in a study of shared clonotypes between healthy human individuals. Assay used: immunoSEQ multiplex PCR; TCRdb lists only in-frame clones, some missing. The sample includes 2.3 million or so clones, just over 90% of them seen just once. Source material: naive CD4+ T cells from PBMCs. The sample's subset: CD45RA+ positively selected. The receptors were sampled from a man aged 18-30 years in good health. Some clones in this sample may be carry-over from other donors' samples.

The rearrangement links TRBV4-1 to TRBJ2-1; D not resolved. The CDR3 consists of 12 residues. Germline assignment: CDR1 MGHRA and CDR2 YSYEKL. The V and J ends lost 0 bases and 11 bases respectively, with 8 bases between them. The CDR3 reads CASSQDGPQQFF. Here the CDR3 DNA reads TGCGCCAGCAGCCAAGACGGGCCACAGCAGTTCTTC.

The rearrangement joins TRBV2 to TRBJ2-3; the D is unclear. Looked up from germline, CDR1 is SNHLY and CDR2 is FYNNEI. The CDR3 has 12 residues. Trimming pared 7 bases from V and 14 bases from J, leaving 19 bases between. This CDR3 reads CASNSLSYSWYF. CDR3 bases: TGTGCCAGCAACTCACTCTCCTATTCATGGTATTTT.

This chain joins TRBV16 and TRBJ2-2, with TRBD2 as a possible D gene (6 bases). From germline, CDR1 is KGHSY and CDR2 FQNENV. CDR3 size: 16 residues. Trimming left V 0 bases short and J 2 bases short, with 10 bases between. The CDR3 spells CASSQSRRGNTGELFF. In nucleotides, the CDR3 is TGTGCCAGCAGCCAATCTCGGCGGGGTAACACCGGGGAGCTGTTTTTT.

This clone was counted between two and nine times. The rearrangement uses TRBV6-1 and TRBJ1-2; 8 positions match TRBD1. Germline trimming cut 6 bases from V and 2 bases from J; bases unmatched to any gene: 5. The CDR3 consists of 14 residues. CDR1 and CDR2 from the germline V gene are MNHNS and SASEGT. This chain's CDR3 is CASRRWTGNYGYTF. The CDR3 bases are TGTGCCAGCAGGCGATGGACAGGGAACTATGGCTACACCTTC.

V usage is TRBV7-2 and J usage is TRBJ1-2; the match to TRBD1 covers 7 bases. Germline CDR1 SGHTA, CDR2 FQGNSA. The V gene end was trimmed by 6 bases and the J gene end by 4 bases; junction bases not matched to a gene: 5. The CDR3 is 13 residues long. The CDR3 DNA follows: TGTGCCAGCAGGCAGGGGGGCGTCTATGGCTACACCTTC. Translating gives CASRQGGVYGYTF.

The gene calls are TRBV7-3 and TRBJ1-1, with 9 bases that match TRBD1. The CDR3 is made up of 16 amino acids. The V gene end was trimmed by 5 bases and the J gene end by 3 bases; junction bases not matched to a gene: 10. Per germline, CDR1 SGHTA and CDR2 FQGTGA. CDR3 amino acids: CASSPGTGRGDTEAFF. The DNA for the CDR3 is TGTGCCAGCAGCCCCGGGACAGGGCGCGGGGACACTGAAGCTTTCTTT.